One sample yielded the 8 T cell receptor beta chains listed below, sequenced in a study of T cell changes during pregnancy in multiple sclerosis. Generated by immunoSEQ multiplex PCR, the TCRdb table keeps only in-frame clones and is missing some. The sample contains roughly 48,000 clones, approximately 92% of which appear only once. The specimen comprised CD4+ T cells from peripheral blood mononuclear cells, sampled in the second trimester of pregnancy. The receptors shown here come from a female donor in good health, enrolled as a control in a pregnancy study.

The chain combines TRBV5-4 with TRBJ2-7; maybe TRBD1 (7 bases). Trimming removed 4 bases at V and 3 bases at J, with 11 bases between. The germline V gene has CDR1 SGHNT and CDR2 YYREEE (reference sequence). This CDR3 spans 13 amino acids. The CDR3 loop is CASSLRGVYEQYF. DNA for the CDR3: TGTGCCAGCAGCCTCAGGGGGGTCTACGAGCAGTACTTC.

The rearrangement uses TRBV29-1 and TRBJ2-7; 7 nucleotides line up with TRBD1. CDR1 is SQVTM and CDR2 is ANQGSEA in the germline V gene. The CDR3 spans 14 residues. V trimming: 5 bases; J trimming: 3 bases; junction bases outside the gene matches: 10. CDR3 DNA sequence: TGCAGCGTTCGTCAAGGACAGGAGGACTACGAGCAGTACTTC. Its translation is CSVRQGQEDYEQYF.

V gene TRBV10-2 combines with J gene TRBJ2-1; D gene uncertain. Per the germline V gene, CDR1 is WSHSY and CDR2 is SAAADI. V was trimmed by 6 bases and J by 0 bases, leaving 15 bases between them. The CDR3 runs 16 residues. The CDR3 DNA is TGCGCCAGCAGCCCTAATAGCTACCTCTCCTACAATGAGCAGTTCTTC. The encoded protein is CASSPNSYLSYNEQFF.

This clone came up once. The chain uses TRBV28 and TRBJ1-1; a weak D match, TRBD1 (6 bases). Germline V gives CDR1 MDHEN, CDR2 SYDVKM. The CDR3 length is 13 residues. Trimming shortened V by 6 bases and J by 0 bases, and 8 bases separated the two germline ends. As DNA, the CDR3 is TGTGCCAGCAGCGGACAGTTGAACACTGAAGCTTTCTTT. Protein sequence: CASSGQLNTEAFF. The entire variable domain, with the rest obtained from reference TRBV28 and TRBJ1-1, is as follows: DVKVTQSSRYLVKRTGEKVFLECVQDMDHENMFWYRQDPGLGLRLIYFSYDVKMKEKGDIPEGYSVSREKKERFSLILESASTNQTSMYLCASSGQLNTEAFFGQGTRLTVV.

V gene TRBV5-8 combines with J gene TRBJ2-1; possibly TRBD1 for D (5 bases). The CDR3 runs 15 residues. Per the germline V gene, CDR1 is SGHTS and CDR2 is YDEGEE. V gave up 2 bases and J gave up 2 bases, with 11 bases separating them. The CDR3 sequence is CASSFPLTAYNEQFF. CDR3 in DNA: TGTGCCAGCAGCTTCCCCTTGACAGCCTACAATGAGCAGTTCTTC.

The chain recombines TRBV30 with TRBJ1-2; D ambiguous. CDR1 and CDR2 (germline): GTSNPN, SVGIG (reference sequence). The CDR3 runs to 11 residues. Deletions cut 6 bases from V and 9 bases from J, with 14 bases between. The CDR3 coding sequence is TGTGCCTGTGATCCGGGGTCCAGCTACACCTTC. It codes for CACDPGSSYTF.

The chain has TRBV7-9 and TRBJ2-5; 11 positions match TRBD2. The V segment lost 5 bases and the J segment 2 bases; nucleotides outside the gene matches: 7. The CDR3 has 16 amino acids. Germline CDR1 and CDR2: SEHNR and FQNEAQ (reference sequence). The CDR3 coding sequence is TGTGCCAGCAGCAATAGACTAGCGGGGTTTCAAGAGACCCAGTACTTC. This encodes CASSNRLAGFQETQYF.

The CDR3 DNA is TGTGCCAGCATCAAACTGGGAGGGCGAGGGGAGCTGTTTTTT. It encodes CASIKLGGRGELFF. The chain is built from TRBV7-2 and TRBJ2-2, with 7 bases fitting TRBD2. Germline V gives CDR1 SGHTA, CDR2 FQGNSA. The CDR3 spans 14 residues. Germline trimming cut 7 bases from V and 8 bases from J; bases unmatched to any gene: 10.